This TCR beta chain derives from a study of Graves' ophthalmopathy and Graves' hyperthyroidism. This clonotype showed up many times. Trimming removed 2 bases from V and 3 bases from J, with 7 bases in between. From germline, CDR1 is MNHEY and CDR2 SVGAGI. The CDR3 is 13 residues long. Amplification from RNA transcripts yielded the TCR beta CDR3 regions. HTBI-primed first-round RT-PCR preceded second-round multiplex PCR. TCRdb used MiXCR to reprocess the multiplex PCR reads, holding one entry per CDR3 protein. The table lists around 1,000,000 distinct CDR3 sequences, 35% to 40% of them singletons, with approximately 12% in the top ten.

This chain connects TRBV6-5 to TRBJ1-1; TRBD1 is a possible D gene (5 bases). The receptor was derived from an adult man with Graves' hyperthyroidism. The source material was peripheral blood or thyroid tissue (not recorded which). Here the CDR3 DNA reads TGTGCCAGCAGTTACCTGGGGGACACTGAAGCTTTCTTT. This sequence encodes CASSYLGDTEAFF.